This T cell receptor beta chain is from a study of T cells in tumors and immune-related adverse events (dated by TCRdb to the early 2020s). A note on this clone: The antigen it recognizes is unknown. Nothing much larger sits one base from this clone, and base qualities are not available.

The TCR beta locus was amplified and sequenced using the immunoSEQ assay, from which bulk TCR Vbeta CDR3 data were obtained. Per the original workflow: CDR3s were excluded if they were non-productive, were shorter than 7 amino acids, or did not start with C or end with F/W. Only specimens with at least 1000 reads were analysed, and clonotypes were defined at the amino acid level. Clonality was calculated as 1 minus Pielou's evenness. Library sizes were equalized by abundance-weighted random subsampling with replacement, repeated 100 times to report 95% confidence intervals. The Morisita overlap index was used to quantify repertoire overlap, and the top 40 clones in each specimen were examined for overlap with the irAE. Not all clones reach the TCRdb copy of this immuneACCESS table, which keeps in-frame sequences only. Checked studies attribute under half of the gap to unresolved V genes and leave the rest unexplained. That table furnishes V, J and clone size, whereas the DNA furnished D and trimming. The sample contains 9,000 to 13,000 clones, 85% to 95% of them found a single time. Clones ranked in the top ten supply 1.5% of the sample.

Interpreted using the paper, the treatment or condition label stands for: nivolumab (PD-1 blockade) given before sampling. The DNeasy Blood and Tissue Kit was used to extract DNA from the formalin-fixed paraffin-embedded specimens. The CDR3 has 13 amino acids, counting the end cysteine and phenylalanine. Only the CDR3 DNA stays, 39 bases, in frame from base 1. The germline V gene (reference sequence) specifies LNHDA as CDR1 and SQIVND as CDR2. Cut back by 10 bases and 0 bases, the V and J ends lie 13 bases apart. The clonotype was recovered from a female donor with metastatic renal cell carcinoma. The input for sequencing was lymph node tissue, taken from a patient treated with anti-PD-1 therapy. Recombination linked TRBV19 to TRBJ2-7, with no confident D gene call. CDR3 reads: CATRRKSSYEQYF. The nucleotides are TGTGCCACTCGACGGAAGAGCTCCTACGAGCAGTACTTC.